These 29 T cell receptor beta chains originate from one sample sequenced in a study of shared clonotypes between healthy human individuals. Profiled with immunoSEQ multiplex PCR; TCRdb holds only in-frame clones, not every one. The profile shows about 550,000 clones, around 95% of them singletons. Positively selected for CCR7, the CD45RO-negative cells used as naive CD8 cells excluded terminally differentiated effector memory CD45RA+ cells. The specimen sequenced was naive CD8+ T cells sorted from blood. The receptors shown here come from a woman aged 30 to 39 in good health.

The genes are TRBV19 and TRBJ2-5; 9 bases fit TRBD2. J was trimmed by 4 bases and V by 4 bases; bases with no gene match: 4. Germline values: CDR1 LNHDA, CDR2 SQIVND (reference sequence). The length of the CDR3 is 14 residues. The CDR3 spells CASSRAGGRETQYF. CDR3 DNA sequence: TGTGCCAGTAGTAGGGCGGGAGGGCGAGAGACCCAGTACTTC.

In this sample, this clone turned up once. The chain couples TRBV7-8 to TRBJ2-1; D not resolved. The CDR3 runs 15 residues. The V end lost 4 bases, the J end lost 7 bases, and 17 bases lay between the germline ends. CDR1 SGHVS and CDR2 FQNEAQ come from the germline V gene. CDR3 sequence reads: CASSSEAQGLNEQFF. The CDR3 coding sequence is TGTGCCAGCAGCTCGGAAGCACAAGGGCTGAATGAGCAGTTCTTC.

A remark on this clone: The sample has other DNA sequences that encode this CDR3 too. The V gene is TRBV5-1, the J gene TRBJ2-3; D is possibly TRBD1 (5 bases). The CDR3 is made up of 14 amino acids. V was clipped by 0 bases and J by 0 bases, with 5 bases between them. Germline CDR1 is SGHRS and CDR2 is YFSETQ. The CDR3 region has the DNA TGCGCCAGCAGCTTGGACAGGAGCACAGATACGCAGTATTTT. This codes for CASSLDRSTDTQYF.

The CDR3 nucleotides are TGTGCCAGCAGTTTACGGGGCAATGAAAAACTGTTTTTT. It translates to CASSLRGNEKLFF. The chain links TRBV27 to TRBJ1-4; D is possibly TRBD1 (5 bases). V lost 2 bases, J lost 5 bases, and 6 bases lay in between. CDR1 is MNHEY, CDR2 SMNVEV, per germline (reference sequence). CDR3 length: 13 amino acids.

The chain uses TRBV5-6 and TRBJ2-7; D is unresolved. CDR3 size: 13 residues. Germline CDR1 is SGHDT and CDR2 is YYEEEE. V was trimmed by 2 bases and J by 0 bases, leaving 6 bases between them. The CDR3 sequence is CASSLYSSYEQYF. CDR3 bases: TGTGCCAGCAGCTTATACAGCTCCTACGAGCAGTACTTC.

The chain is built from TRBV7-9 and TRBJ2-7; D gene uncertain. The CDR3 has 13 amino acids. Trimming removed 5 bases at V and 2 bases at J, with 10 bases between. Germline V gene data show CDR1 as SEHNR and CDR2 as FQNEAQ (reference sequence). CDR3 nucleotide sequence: TGTGCCAGCAGCACCACTGAGACCTACGAGCAGTACTTC. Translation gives CASSTTETYEQYF.

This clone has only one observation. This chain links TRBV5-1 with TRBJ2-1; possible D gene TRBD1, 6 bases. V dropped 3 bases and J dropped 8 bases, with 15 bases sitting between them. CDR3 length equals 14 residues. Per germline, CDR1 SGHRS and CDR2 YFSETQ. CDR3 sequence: CASSSLQGSDEQFF. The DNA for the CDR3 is TGCGCCAGCAGCTCGTTACAGGGCAGCGATGAGCAGTTCTTC.

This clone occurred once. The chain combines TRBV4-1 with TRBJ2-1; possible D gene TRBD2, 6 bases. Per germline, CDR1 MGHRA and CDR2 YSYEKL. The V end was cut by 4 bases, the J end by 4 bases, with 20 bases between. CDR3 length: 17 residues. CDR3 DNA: TGCGCCAGCAGCCGCTACCTCGGAGCGGAGGGTTACAATGAGCAGTTCTTC. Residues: CASSRYLGAEGYNEQFF.

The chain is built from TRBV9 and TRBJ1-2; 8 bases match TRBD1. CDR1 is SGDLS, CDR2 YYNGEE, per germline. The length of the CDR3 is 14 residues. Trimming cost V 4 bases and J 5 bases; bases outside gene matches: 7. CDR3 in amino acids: CASSLGDRRYGYTF. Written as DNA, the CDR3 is TGTGCCAGCAGCTTAGGGGACAGGAGATATGGCTACACCTTC.

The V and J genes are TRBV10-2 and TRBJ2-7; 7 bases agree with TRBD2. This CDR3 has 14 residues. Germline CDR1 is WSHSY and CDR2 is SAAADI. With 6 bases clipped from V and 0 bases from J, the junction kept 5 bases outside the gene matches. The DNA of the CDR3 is TGCGCCAGCAGGACAGCGGGGAGCTCCTACGAGCAGTACTTC. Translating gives CASRTAGSSYEQYF.

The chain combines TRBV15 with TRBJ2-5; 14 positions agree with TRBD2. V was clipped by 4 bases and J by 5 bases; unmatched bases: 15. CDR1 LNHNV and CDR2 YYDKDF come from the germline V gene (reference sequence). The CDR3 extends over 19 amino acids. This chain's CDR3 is CATSTEGTSGSELAETQYF. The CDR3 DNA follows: TGTGCCACCAGCACCGAGGGGACTAGCGGGAGTGAGTTGGCGGAGACCCAGTACTTC.

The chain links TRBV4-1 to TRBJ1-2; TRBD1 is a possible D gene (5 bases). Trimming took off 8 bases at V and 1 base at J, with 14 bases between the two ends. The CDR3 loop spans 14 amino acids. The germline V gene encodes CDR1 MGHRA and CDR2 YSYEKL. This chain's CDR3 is CASGTLVGNYGYTF. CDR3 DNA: TGCGCCAGCGGGACCTTGGTCGGTAACTATGGCTACACCTTC.

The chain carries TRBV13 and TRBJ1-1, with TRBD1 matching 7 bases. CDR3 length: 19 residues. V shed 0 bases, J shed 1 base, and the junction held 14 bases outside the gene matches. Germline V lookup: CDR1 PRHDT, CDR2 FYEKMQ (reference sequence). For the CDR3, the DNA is TGTGCCAGCAGCTTAGGAAGCTTTTTGACCGACAGGGAGAACACTGAAGCTTTCTTT. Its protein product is CASSLGSFLTDRENTEAFF.

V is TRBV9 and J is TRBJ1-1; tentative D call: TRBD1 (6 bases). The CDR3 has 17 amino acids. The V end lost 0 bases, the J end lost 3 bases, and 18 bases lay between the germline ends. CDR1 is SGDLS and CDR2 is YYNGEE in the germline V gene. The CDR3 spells CASSVVGGPGQDTEAFF. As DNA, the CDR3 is TGTGCCAGCAGCGTAGTAGGGGGGCCGGGACAAGACACTGAAGCTTTCTTT.

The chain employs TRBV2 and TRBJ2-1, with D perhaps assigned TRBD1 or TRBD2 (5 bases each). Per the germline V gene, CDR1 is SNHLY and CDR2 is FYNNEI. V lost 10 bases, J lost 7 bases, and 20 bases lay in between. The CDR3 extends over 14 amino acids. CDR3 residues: CANFGPRGRNEQFF. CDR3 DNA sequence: TGTGCCAACTTCGGACCGAGGGGACGGAATGAGCAGTTCTTC.

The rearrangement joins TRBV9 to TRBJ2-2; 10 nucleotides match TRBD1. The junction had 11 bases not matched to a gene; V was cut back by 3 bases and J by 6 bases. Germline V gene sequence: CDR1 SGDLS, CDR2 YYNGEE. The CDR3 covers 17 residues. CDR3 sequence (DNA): TGTGCCAGCAGCGCTGTCGGCCGGGACAGGGGCTCCGGGGAGCTGTTTTTT. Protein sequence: CASSAVGRDRGSGELFF. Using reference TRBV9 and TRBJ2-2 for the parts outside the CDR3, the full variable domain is DSGVTQTPKHLITATGQRVTLRCSPRSGDLSVYWYQQSLDQGLQFLIQYYNGEERAKGNILERFSAQQFPDLHSELNLSSLELGDSALYFCASSAVGRDRGSGELFFGEGSRLTVL.

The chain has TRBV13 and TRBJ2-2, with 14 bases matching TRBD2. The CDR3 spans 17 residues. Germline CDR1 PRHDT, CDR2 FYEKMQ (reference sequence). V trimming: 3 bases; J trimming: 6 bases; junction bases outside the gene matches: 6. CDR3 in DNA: TGTGCCAGCAGCTTGACTAGCGGGAGGGCCCCGGCCGGGGAGCTGTTTTTT. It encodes CASSLTSGRAPAGELFF. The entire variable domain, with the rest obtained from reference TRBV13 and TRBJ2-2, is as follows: AAGVIQSPRHLIKEKRETATLKCYPIPRHDTVYWYQQGPGQDPQFLISFYEKMQSDKGSIPDRFSAQQFSDYHSELNMSSLELGDSALYFCASSLTSGRAPAGELFFGEGSRLTVL.

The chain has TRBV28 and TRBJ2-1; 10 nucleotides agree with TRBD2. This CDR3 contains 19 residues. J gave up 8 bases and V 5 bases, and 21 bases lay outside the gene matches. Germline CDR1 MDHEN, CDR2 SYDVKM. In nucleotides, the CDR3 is TGTGCCAGCAGTCCCTCCGCTGCGGGTAGCGGGAGGTTTGATGATGAGCAGTTCTTC. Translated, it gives CASSPSAAGSGRFDDEQFF.

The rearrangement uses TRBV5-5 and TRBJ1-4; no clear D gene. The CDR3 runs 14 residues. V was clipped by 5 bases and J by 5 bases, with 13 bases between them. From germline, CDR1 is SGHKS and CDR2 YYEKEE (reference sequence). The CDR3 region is CASRSAPENEKLFF. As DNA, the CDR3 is TGTGCCAGCAGATCCGCGCCGGAGAATGAAAAACTGTTTTTT.

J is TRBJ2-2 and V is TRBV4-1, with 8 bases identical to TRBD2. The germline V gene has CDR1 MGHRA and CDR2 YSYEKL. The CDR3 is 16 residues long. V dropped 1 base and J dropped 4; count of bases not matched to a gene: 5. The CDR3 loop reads CASSQGIAGSTGELFF. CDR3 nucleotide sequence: TGCGCCAGCAGCCAAGGAATAGCGGGATCCACCGGGGAGCTGTTTTTT.

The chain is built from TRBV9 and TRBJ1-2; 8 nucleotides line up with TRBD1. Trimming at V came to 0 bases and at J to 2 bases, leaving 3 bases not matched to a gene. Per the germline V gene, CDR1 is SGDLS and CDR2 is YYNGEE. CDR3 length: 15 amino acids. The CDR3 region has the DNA TGTGCCAGCAGCGTAGAGGGACAGGCCAACTATGGCTACACCTTC. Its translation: CASSVEGQANYGYTF.

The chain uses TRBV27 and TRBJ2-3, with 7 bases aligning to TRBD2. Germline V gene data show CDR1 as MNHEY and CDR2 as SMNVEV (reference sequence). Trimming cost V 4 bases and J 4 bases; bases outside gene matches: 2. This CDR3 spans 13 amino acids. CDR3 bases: TGTGCCAGCAGTTCGGGGAGGGCAGATACGCAGTATTTT. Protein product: CASSSGRADTQYF.

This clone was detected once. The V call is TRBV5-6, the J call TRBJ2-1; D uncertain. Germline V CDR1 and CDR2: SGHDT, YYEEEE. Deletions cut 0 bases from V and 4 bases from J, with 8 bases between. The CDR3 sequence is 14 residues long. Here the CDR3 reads CASSLVGDYNEQFF. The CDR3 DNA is TGTGCCAGCAGCTTGGTTGGGGATTACAATGAGCAGTTCTTC.

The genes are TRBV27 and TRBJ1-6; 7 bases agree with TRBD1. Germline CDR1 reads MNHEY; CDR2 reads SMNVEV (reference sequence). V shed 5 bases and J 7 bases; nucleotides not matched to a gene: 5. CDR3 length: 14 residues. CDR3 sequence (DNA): TGTGCCAGCAGTATGACAGGGTGGAATTCACCCCTCCACTTT. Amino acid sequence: CASSMTGWNSPLHF.

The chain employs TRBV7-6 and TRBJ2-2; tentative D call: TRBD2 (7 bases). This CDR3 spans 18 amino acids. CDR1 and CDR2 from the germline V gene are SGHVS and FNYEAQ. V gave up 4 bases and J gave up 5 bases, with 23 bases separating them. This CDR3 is CASSYTATSWDKTGELFF. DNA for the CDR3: TGTGCCAGCAGCTATACTGCGACTAGCTGGGACAAGACCGGGGAGCTGTTTTTT.

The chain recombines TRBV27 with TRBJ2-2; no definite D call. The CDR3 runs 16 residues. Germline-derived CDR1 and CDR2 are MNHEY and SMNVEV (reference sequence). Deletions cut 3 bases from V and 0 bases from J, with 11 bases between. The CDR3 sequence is CASSFRGQTNTGELFF. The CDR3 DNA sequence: TGTGCCAGCAGTTTTCGCGGTCAGACGAACACCGGGGAGCTGTTTTTT.

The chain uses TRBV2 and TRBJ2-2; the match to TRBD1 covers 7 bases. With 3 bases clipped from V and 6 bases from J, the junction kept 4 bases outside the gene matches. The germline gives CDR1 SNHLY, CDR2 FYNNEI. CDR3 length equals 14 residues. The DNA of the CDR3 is TGTGCCAGCAGTGAGGTTGACAGGGCCGGGGAGCTGTTTTTT. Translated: CASSEVDRAGELFF.

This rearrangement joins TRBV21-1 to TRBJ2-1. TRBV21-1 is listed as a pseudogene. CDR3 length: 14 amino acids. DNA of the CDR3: TGTGCCTGTGGACCCGTGAGCTCCTACAATGAGCAGTTCTTC. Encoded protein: CACGPVSSYNEQFF.

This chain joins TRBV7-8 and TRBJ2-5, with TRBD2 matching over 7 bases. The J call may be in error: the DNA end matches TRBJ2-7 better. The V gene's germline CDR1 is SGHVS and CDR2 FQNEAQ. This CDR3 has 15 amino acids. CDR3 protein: CASSWSGIPGYEQYF. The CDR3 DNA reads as TGTGCCAGCAGTTGGAGCGGGATACCCGGCTACGAGCAGTACTTC.